This T cell receptor (beta chain) was captured by sequencing in a study of cytomegalovirus exposure and HLA in healthy donors (dated by TCRdb to the late 2010s). For the wider study: In an earlier analysis of 587 of the donors, 276 Gb of sequence data and some 100 million unique TCR beta sequences from 180 million or so T cells were reported. On average, approximately 250,000 unique TCR beta nucleotide sequences were sequenced per donor among fewer than 500 genotyped donors of the cohort, with roughly 18% of those sequences being non-productive. Every repertoire in the discovery cohort had been generated on one and the same sequencing platform. About five DR-DQ haplotypes were treated as single units for association and clustering because of strong linkage in the cohort. In the later analysis, no new phenotypic data were used to find candidate immune exposures; instead, reliance was placed on TCR beta sequences and their occurrence across donors. To predict cytomegalovirus infection status, the study combined high-throughput TCR immunosequencing, statistical association of individual TCRs with disease status, and machine learning. Around 330 gigabases of sequencing data and 70 million to 100 million unique TCR sequences made up an early release that covered approximately 620 HLA-typed donors. An earlier analysis of nearly 600 of the donors applied high-throughput TCR beta sequencing to assess whether each TCR beta V gene segment acted as functional or pseudogenic. Of the roughly 430 genotyped donors, approximately 83% fell in the genetic ancestry cluster associated with self-reported Caucasian donors. HLA typing covered class I and class II loci at four-digit resolution. The aim of the study was to test whether cataloging public T cell receptors could identify signatures of past pathogen exposure. The number of donors typed differed by locus, with roughly 629-640 for A, B, C, DRB1 and DQB1, roughly 520 for DQA1, 600 to 610 for DPA1, and over 400 for DPB1. A separate validation cohort of 100 to 150 different subjects was used in addition to the 666-subject first cohort. The T cell repertoires of several hundred subjects were profiled by immunosequencing and related to cytomegalovirus serostatus. Donor age, sex, ethnicity and CMV serostatus were compiled together with the repertoire data. In a later genetic analysis, genome-wide SNP genotypes for about three fifths of the roughly 670 donors were used, and that subset was treated as a discovery cohort. A later analysis re-analyzed previously published TCR beta repertoires from several hundred donors and added high-resolution HLA genotyping to study TCR occurrence patterns. Study-level results and caveats: At a false discovery rate of 0.05, a later analysis linked some 17,000 TCR beta sequences to specific HLA alleles. An association between a missense DCLRE1C variant and V-gene and J-gene trimming of TCR beta chains was found in a later genetic analysis and replicated in an independent cohort. Because some donors lacked HLA typing at each locus, the association tests relied only on the typed subset. Strong co-occurrence of HLA alleles, especially DR and DQ, made assigning TCR associations to individual alleles difficult. Roughly uniform sequencing depth across donors was assumed in presence/absence analyses, although this assumption may not hold. According to a later analysis, TCR association rates differed among HLA loci, with DRB1 alleles showing the most associated TCRs and HLA-C alleles showing the fewest. According to a later analysis, most CMV-associated TCR beta chains appeared to be HLA-restricted, and the HLA associations seemed to be driven largely by CMV exposure. In this cohort, only TCR beta chains were sequenced, and detectable features were limited by the absence of alpha or paired-chain data. In vitro tests confirmed that a few of the cytomegalovirus-associated TCR beta chains recognize cytomegalovirus antigens. An earlier analysis of 587 of the donors showed that most TCR beta V segments appeared in productive rearrangements either about 87% or about 30% of the time, which broadly matched IMGT annotations. Correlated functional status among segregating V segments might reflect linkage disequilibrium, but an unknown experimental factor could not be ruled out. About 17 rarely observed V segments, including chromosome 9 orphons, were excluded from the earlier analysis of approximately 600 of the donors because counts were too low. A later analysis found that HLA-associated TCR beta chains were more clonally expanded and had lower generation probabilities than equally common non-associated chains. It was suggested by the authors that the approach could potentially be generalized to other disease states and immunological phenotypes. Cytomegalovirus status was reported to be diagnosed by the classifier with high specificity and sensitivity in both the original and validation cohorts. Most TCR sequences were observed very rarely across donors, whereas some public TCRs were present in many individuals. In a later genetic analysis, fewer N-insertions in productive TCRs were reported among donors in an Asian-associated ancestry cluster than the approximately 670-donor mean. A cluster of highly shared sequence variants was judged likely to be a technical artifact of the sequencing pipeline. A further reported finding was that TCR beta sequences accurately predicted the HLA-A and HLA-B alleles for most subjects in the first cohort. For the cohort, immune exposure information was limited to CMV serostatus. The study gave a list of some 150 TCR beta chains associated with cytomegalovirus. The 87-base-pair reads could not distinguish some IMGT-functional V segments, including TRBV6-2 and TRBV6-3, so those segments were excluded. In a later analysis, several top co-occurrence clusters were reported to appear linked to parvovirus B19, influenza, CMV and Epstein-Barr virus.

Receptor libraries were prepared by the immunoSEQ multiplex PCR assay. For the multiplex PCR, a mixture combining 60 forward primers for TCR Vbeta segments and 13 reverse primers for TCR Jbeta segments was used. The CDR3 region of rearranged TCR beta genes was amplified from genomic DNA with a multiplex PCR assay. The amplified TCR beta libraries were sequenced on the Illumina HiSeq System as 87-base-pair reads. Regarding the original processing steps: A later analysis counted about 82 million unique TCR beta chains across the 690 or so repertoires, and roughly 11 million of these chains were shared by at least two donors. Raw reads were error-corrected and collapsed into unique sequences by a nearest-neighbor algorithm in which closely related sequences were merged to remove PCR and sequencing errors. To assign V, D and J gene segments, CDR3 sequences were aligned to IMGT reference sequences. For a sequence to be retained, a match of at least six nucleotides was required to both a V gene segment and a J gene segment. Rearrangements were classified as productive when the CDR3 lacked stop codons and remained in frame with V and J, and all other rearrangements were classified as non-productive. CDR3 was defined by IMGT convention, running from the second conserved V-encoded cysteine to the conserved J-encoded phenylalanine. Sequences without an unambiguous match to a single V gene segment were excluded from the earlier analysis of over 500 of the donors. In an earlier analysis of several hundred of the donors, V segments were called functional above 56.7% productive rearrangements and were called segregating when the between-donor standard deviation exceeded 5%. A statistical classification framework was developed to diagnose cytomegalovirus status using the catalog of TCR beta chain sequences. A later analysis assigned V and J genes by comparing TCR nucleotide sequences with IMGT/GENE-DB human TR gene sequences. Using the TCRdist pipeline, a later analysis assigned CDR3 sequences along with most-parsimonious VDJ recombination scenarios. A later analysis defined each TCR beta chain by its CDR3 amino acid sequence plus V-gene family, and excluded reads lacking a unique V-gene family. As a way to deal with suspected cross-contamination and a sequencing artifact, a later analysis dropped hundreds of nucleotide sequences that were highly shared and had low generation probability. In a later analysis, a clonal expansion index was calculated for each public chain from normalized within-repertoire ranks of inferred template counts. Generation probabilities in a later analysis came from a VDJ recombination model fitted to out-of-frame rearrangements, and those results were checked against IGoR. Hypergeometric tests were used in a later analysis to score TCR-TCR, TCR-HLA and TCR-CMV co-occurrence, with a repertoire-size bias correction applied to the TCR pairs. To estimate false discovery rates, a later analysis permuted the HLA or CMV assignments 20 times. In a later analysis, co-occurring TCRs were grouped using DBSCAN, and TCRdist sequence similarity was added for clustering within HLA-allele-positive subsets. Repertoires with fewer than 30,000 or more than 120,000 public chains were left out of co-occurrence clustering, as were a few repertoires with anomalous nucleotide sharing. TCRdb provides this immuneACCESS table in a form limited to in-frame rearrangements. Some clones are lacking; in checked studies, under half of them reflect an unresolved V gene, and why the rest are absent is not known. Clone size and the V and J calls come from that table; the DNA yielded D and trimming. Here the sample has roughly 120,000 clones; 77% occur a single time. The leading ten clones occupy roughly 3.7% of the sample.

Unmatched junction bases come to 14, with V trimmed by 5 bases and J by 8 bases. CDR3 length: 15 amino acids, cysteine to phenylalanine. The read is trimmed to its CDR3 DNA, 45 bases read in frame from base 1. The germline V gene supplies CDR1 MNHEY and CDR2 SVGAGI. Turning to this clone: No cognate antigen has been identified for it. Base qualities were left out, and no much larger clone turns up one base away.

The cohort consisted of 600 to 700 healthy bone marrow donors. Cohort members were all nominally healthy when sampled, although unrecorded immune exposures were likely present. CMV serostatus was recorded as positive for just under 300 and negative for about 50% of the roughly 670 cohort members, whereas no CMV serostatus was recorded for the donor in question. Every donor gave a peripheral blood sample, and the peripheral blood mononuclear cells from that sample were used for TCR beta sequencing. Genomic DNA was extracted from the blood cell samples with the Qiagen DNeasy Blood Extraction Kit. Material: PBMCs. The clonotype was recovered from a human donor in good health. The sequence joins TRBV6-5 to TRBJ1-1, with 7 bases matching TRBD1. Here is the DNA: TGTGCCAGCAGTGGACCATGGACAGGAGGGGTCGAAGCTTTCTTT. This sequence encodes CASSGPWTGGVEAFF.